The present entry profiles one T cell receptor beta chain with its context. Antigen unknown. This sample stems from a study of T-cell reconstitution after alpha-beta-depleted transplantation in children. General study results and limits: After one year, T-cell counts and TCRbeta diversity mostly came from new T cells. Reports say that about two months after transplant, the alpha-beta T cells came out of several hundred graft clones that had expanded.

Preparation of the TCRbeta library used unique molecular identifiers. TCRdb passed the PCR reads through MiXCR, listing each CDR3 protein once. The repertoire holds about 170,000 distinct CDR3 sequences, with approximately 10% as singletons. CDR1 SGHTA and CDR2 FQGNSA come from the germline V gene. V lost 6 bases to trimming and J lost 7 bases, with 10 bases between them. This CDR3 spans 13 amino acids. The chain joins TRBV7-2 to TRBJ1-6; tentatively, D is TRBD1 (5 bases). The starting material was PBMCs, obtained before TCRalphabeta/CD19-depleted stem cell transplant. The TCR was taken from a boy between 2 and 10 years old with acute myeloid leukemia, due to receive a stem cell transplant. CDR3 amino acids: CASSPDRNSPLHF. Written as DNA, the CDR3 is TGTGCCAGCAGTCCCGACAGAAATTCACCCCTCCACTTT.